Each of the 18 T cell receptor beta chains below was sequenced from the same sample in a study of vaccination and CD4 T cells after COVID-19. The treatment was: approximately 10-day PBMC culture with coronavirus spike peptide pools or control peptides (ViraFEST assay). The Oncomine TCR Beta short-read assay was applied to DNA of cultured CD4+ T cells. TCRdb called the PCR reads again in MiXCR, with one record for every CDR3 protein. The sample yields 15,000 or so distinct CDR3 sequences, around 60% seen once. These TCRs' antigens remain unknown. Sequenced sample: CD4+ T cells from blood, cultured in vitro. The origin of the receptors is a human donor who had recovered from COVID-19.

V is TRBV11-2 and J is TRBJ2-5; 8 bases align to TRBD1. The germline V gene has CDR1 SGHAT and CDR2 FQNNGV. V lost 5 bases, J lost 4 bases, and 6 bases stayed unmatched. The CDR3 runs to 14 residues. CDR3 loop: CASSRSGGGETQYF. CDR3 nucleotides: TGTGCCAGCAGCCGGTCAGGGGGCGGAGAGACCCAGTACTTC.

CDR3 nucleotides: TGTGCCAGCAGCTCACAGGGAAGGGGACAGCCCCAGCATTTT. Amino acids: CASSSQGRGQPQHF. V is TRBV7-2 and J is TRBJ1-5, with D perhaps TRBD1 (6 bases). There are 14 residues in the CDR3. Germline V gene data show CDR1 as SGHTA and CDR2 as FQGNSA. V lost 4 bases and J 7 bases, leaving 14 bases between the germline ends.

This clonotype has more than one count but fewer than ten. The chain is built from TRBV6-5 and TRBJ1-2, with 9 nucleotides matching TRBD1. The CDR3 consists of 13 residues. Looked up from germline, CDR1 is MNHEY and CDR2 is SVGAGI. The junction had 2 bases not matched to a gene; V was cut back by 4 bases and J by 5 bases. The chain's CDR3 is CASSLDRGYGYTF. Here the CDR3 DNA reads TGTGCCAGCAGTTTAGACAGGGGGTATGGCTACACCTTC.

The J gene is TRBJ2-7, the V gene TRBV11-3; TRBD2 might be the D (5 bases). Trimming pared 5 bases from V and 5 bases from J, leaving 13 bases between. Germline loops: CDR1 SGHNT, CDR2 YENEEA. The CDR3 is 13 residues long. The CDR3 DNA reads as TGTGCCAGCAGCGCCGTCGAGGGCCACGAGCAGTACTTC. Amino acid sequence: CASSAVEGHEQYF.

The chain links TRBV15 to TRBJ2-5, with 7 positions matching TRBD1. Germline V gene sequence: CDR1 LNHNV, CDR2 YYDKDF (reference sequence). CDR3 length: 15 amino acids. Losses at the gene ends were 2 bases for V and 5 bases for J; bases not matched to a gene: 8. The CDR3 is CATSRYSGTAETQYF. The CDR3 DNA reads as TGTGCCACCAGCAGATACTCCGGGACAGCTGAGACCCAGTACTTC.

In this sample, this clonotype turned up once. This chain uses TRBV3-1 with TRBJ1-1; no clear D gene. The V end was cut by 1 base, the J end by 0 bases, with 9 bases between. The CDR3 contains 15 residues. The germline gives CDR1 LGHDT, CDR2 YNNKEL (reference sequence). Here the CDR3 reads CASSQGSGMNTEAFF. The DNA of the CDR3 is TGTGCCAGCAGCCAAGGAAGTGGGATGAACACTGAAGCTTTCTTT.

This chain connects TRBV11-2 to TRBJ2-2; possibly TRBD1 for D (7 bases). Germline V gives CDR1 SGHAT, CDR2 FQNNGV. The CDR3 sequence is 14 residues long. Between the trimmed V and J ends, which lost 5 bases and 4 bases, there was a span of 11 bases. The CDR3 sequence is CASSPQGGTGELFF. The CDR3 DNA follows: TGTGCCAGCAGCCCCCAGGGGGGCACCGGGGAGCTGTTTTTT.

This clonotype has a handful of counts. The genes are TRBV11-3 and TRBJ2-5, with TRBD1 matching 8 bases. The germline V gene encodes CDR1 SGHNT and CDR2 YENEEA. The CDR3 is 15 amino acids. The trim removed 2 bases at V and 5 bases at J, leaving 7 bases unmatched. The CDR3 DNA follows: TGTGCCAGCAGCTTACTGACAGGGGACTTTGAGACCCAGTACTTC. Its protein product is CASSLLTGDFETQYF.

This sequence joins TRBV5-1 and TRBJ1-1; 9 bases line up with TRBD1. The CDR3 extends over 16 amino acids. Trimming at V came to 1 base and at J to 0 bases, leaving 4 bases not matched to a gene. Germline V gene sequence: CDR1 SGHRS, CDR2 YFSETQ. CDR3 in DNA: TGCGCCAGCAGCTTGACAGGGGGCACCATGAACACTGAAGCTTTCTTT. This gives the protein CASSLTGGTMNTEAFF. The variable domain in full, with the rest retrieved from reference TRBV5-1 and TRBJ1-1, is KAGVTQTPRYLIKTRGQQVTLSCSPISGHRSVSWYQQTPGQGLQFLFEYFSETQRNKGNFPGRFSGRQFSNSRSEMNVSTLELGDSALYLCASSLTGGTMNTEAFFGQGTRLTVV.

This clonotype was detected a few times. This chain connects TRBV7-3 to TRBJ2-1, with D uncertain. Germline V gene lookup returns CDR1 SGHTA and CDR2 FQGTGA. The CDR3 spans 16 residues. Trimming pared 6 bases from V and 6 bases from J, leaving 21 bases between. The CDR3 DNA is TGTGCCAGCAGTTCCGCAGTCGCCCCTCCGGGCAATGAGCAGTTCTTC. The encoded protein is CASSSAVAPPGNEQFF.

The chain joins TRBV5-1 to TRBJ2-3, with D possibly matching TRBD1 (6 bases). The V gene lost 4 bases and the J gene lost 0 bases, with 15 bases spanning the gap. The V gene's germline CDR1 is SGHRS and CDR2 YFSETQ. CDR3 length: 16 amino acids. CDR3 region: CASSQNGQTSTDTQYF. Written as DNA, the CDR3 is TGCGCCAGCAGCCAAAATGGACAGACGAGCACAGATACGCAGTATTTT.

This chain links TRBV28 with TRBJ1-3; D might be TRBD1 (5 bases). Trimming pared 6 bases from V and 4 bases from J, leaving 10 bases between. Per germline, CDR1 MDHEN and CDR2 SYDVKM. The CDR3 sequence is 13 residues long. Here the CDR3 reads CASRDMGGNTIYF. The CDR3 DNA is TGTGCCAGCAGGGACATGGGAGGAAACACCATATATTTT.

This clonotype was counted only a few times. The CDR3 DNA follows: TGTGCCAGCAGCCTAGGAGGGGGCCAAGAGACCCAGTACTTC. It is translated as CASSLGGGQETQYF. This sequence joins TRBV6-2 or TRBV6-3 and TRBJ2-5; tentatively, D is TRBD1 or TRBD2 (6 bases each). The V and J ends lost 6 bases and 1 base respectively, with 12 bases between them. Germline V gives CDR1 MNHEY, CDR2 SVGEGT. The CDR3 is 14 amino acids.

V usage is TRBV6-1 and J usage is TRBJ1-4; D is uncertain. Trimming took 8 bases from V and 3 from J, leaving 13 bases between them. There are 14 residues in the CDR3. Germline values: CDR1 MNHNS, CDR2 SASEGT. CDR3 coding DNA: TGTGCCAGCTCAAGAGGTAGTGCTAATGAAAAACTGTTTTTT. Amino acid sequence: CASSRGSANEKLFF.

In its sample, this clonotype was seen a few times. The chain recombines TRBV12-3 or TRBV12-4 with TRBJ1-1; tentatively, D is TRBD1 (6 bases). Trimming took off 4 bases at V and 6 bases at J, with 12 bases between the two ends. CDR3 length equals 13 residues. CDR3 nucleotides: TGTGCCAGCAGTTGGCAGGGGATCGCTGAAGCTTTCTTT. Amino acid sequence: CASSWQGIAEAFF.

By proportion, this clonotype is large. The chain's CDR3 is CAISERGLGYGYTF. The CDR3 DNA is TGTGCCATCAGTGAGAGGGGATTAGGCTATGGCTACACCTTC. The genes are TRBV10-3 and TRBJ1-2, with D possibly TRBD1 on 5 matching bases. This CDR3 has 14 residues. Germline loops: CDR1 ENHRY, CDR2 SYGVKD. V was pared by 2 bases and J by 4 bases, with 11 bases between.

The chain recombines TRBV27 with TRBJ2-1, with 13 bases matching TRBD2. Germline values: CDR1 MNHEY, CDR2 SMNVEV (reference sequence). The CDR3 sequence is 17 residues long. V gave up 5 bases and J gave up 3 bases; unmatched junction bases: 7. DNA for the CDR3: TGTGCCAGCAGTAAGACTAGCGGGAGGCCTAACTACAATGAGCAGTTCTTC. As protein: CASSKTSGRPNYNEQFF.

The gene calls are TRBV6-1 and TRBJ1-3; a possible D gene is TRBD1 (5 bases). The CDR3 covers 16 residues. Germline CDR1 is MNHNS and CDR2 is SASEGT. V lost 7 bases and J 0 bases, leaving 16 bases between the germline ends. This chain's CDR3 is CASTPAGLLSGNTIYF. For the CDR3, the DNA is TGTGCCAGCACCCCTGCGGGACTACTCTCTGGAAACACCATATATTTT.